These 10 T cell receptor beta chains share one sample of origin, sequenced in a study of CD8+ T cells in alopecia areata. Researchers sorted pooled cutaneous lymph node cells on the basis of CD4, CD8alpha, NKG2D, NKG2ACE and other markers. Extracted from the samples, RNA was reverse transcribed into cDNA to serve as the sequencing template. TCRdb keeps only in-frame clones here, not all; method: immunoSEQ multiplex PCR. The repertoire shows 200,000 to 300,000 clones, none seen only once; the top ten take more than 1%. The sequencing input was CD4+ T cells sorted from a lymph node. Source of these receptors: a C3H/HeJ mouse with alopecia areata. The MHC haplotype recorded for the strain is H2-k.

This clone turned up a few times. Gene names and germline match the mouse. This same CDR3 is encoded by further DNA sequences in the sample. The CDR3 DNA, read in part, is TGTGCCAGCAGTATCCAGACAAACACCGGG. This sequence encodes CASSIQTNTG. The CDR3 as a whole reads CASSIQTNTGQLYF. The gene calls are TRBV19 and TRBJ2-2; D is unresolved. The read ends 4 residues before the CDR3 terminus; that terminus is restored from the germline J gene. Germline V gene lookup returns CDR1 FNHDT and CDR2 SITEND (reference sequence). The V gene lost 2 bases and the J gene lost 0 bases, with 5 bases spanning the gap. This CDR3 has 14 amino acids. The variable domain in full, completed from reference TRBV19 and TRBJ2-2, reads GGIITQTPKFLIGQEGQKLTLKCQQNFNHDTMYWYRQDSGKGLRLIYYSITENDLQKGDLSEGYDASREKKSSFSLTVTSAQKNEMAVFLCASSIQTNTGQLYFGEGSKLTVL.

This clone occurred a few times. Gene names and germline refer to mouse. Coverage ceases 4 residues before the CDR3 finishes, and the germline J gene fills in the end. The chain is built from TRBV13-1 and TRBJ2-2; D gene ambiguous. Germline CDR1 is NSHNY and CDR2 is SYGAGN. This CDR3 is built from 15 residues. Trimming cost V 2 bases and J 0 bases, with 8 bases left between them. The part of the CDR3 DNA that was read is TGTGCCAGCAGTGAATGGGTTGCAAACACCGGG. It yields the protein CASSEWVANTG. The whole CDR3 protein reads CASSEWVANTGQLYF.

This clone was counted between two and nine times. All gene names here are mouse names. Coverage ceases 4 residues before the CDR3 finishes, and the germline J gene fills in the end. In the same sample, other DNA sequences code for this CDR3. The rearrangement links TRBV5 to TRBJ2-7; 10 bases are a match to TRBD1. CDR1 LGHNA and CDR2 YNLKQL come from the germline V gene (reference sequence). There are 14 residues in the CDR3. The CDR3 DNA, read in part, is TGTGCCAGCAGCCCCCGGGACAGGGGAGAT. It encodes CASSPRDRGD. Given in full, the CDR3 is CASSPRDRGDEQYF.

About this clone: Each gene name is a mouse one. The read terminates 4 residues before the CDR3 end, so the remaining end is supplied by the germline J gene. Distinct nucleotide sequences in the sample also encode this CDR3. The chain recombines TRBV19 with TRBJ2-1, with a possible D match to TRBD1 (6 bases). The V end lost 6 bases, the J end lost 0 bases, and 7 bases lay between the germline ends. The CDR3 spans 13 residues. Per the germline V gene, CDR1 is FNHDT and CDR2 is SITEND (reference sequence). CDR3 protein: CASNRVNYAEQFF. Partial CDR3 DNA: TGTGCCAGCAACAGGGTTAACTATGCT.

This clone was detected only a few times. The gene symbols are mouse symbols. The read is 4 residues too short to cover the CDR3 end, so that end is filled in from the germline J gene. The chain joins TRBV19 to TRBJ1-1; TRBD1 aligns across 10 bases. V trimming: 3 bases; J trimming: 4 bases; junction bases outside the gene matches: 9. CDR3 length: 16 residues. Looked up from germline, CDR1 is FNHDT and CDR2 is SITEND (reference sequence). Partial CDR3 DNA: TGTGCCAGCAGTAAAATTAGGACAGGGGGGGGCACA. Translating gives CASSKIRTGGGT. The full CDR3 protein reads CASSKIRTGGGTEVFF.

This clone was detected a few times. All gene names here are mouse names. CDR3 bases read: TGTGCCTGGAGTCTAGGGACAGGTAGTCAAAAC. Protein: CAWSLGTGSQN. The complete CDR3 protein is CAWSLGTGSQNTLYF. This chain connects TRBV31 to TRBJ2-4; 8 nucleotides match TRBD1. The read gets to within 4 residues of the CDR3 end, and the germline J gene fills in the rest. The J segment lost 0 bases and the V segment lost 0 bases, leaving 2 bases of the junction unmatched. CDR3 size: 15 residues. The germline CDR1 and CDR2 sequences are GKSSPN and SITVG.

Note on this clone: Gene names are the mouse ones. Read coverage stops 4 residues before the CDR3 terminus; the germline J gene supplies the remainder. The chain links TRBV17 to TRBJ2-1; a weak D match, TRBD1 (6 bases). CDR1 and CDR2 from the germline V gene are MNHDT and YYDKIL. The CDR3 covers 12 residues. V was trimmed by 8 bases and J by 4 bases, leaving 9 bases between them. The CDR3 DNA, read in part, is TGTGCTAGCGGGGGACAATATGCT. Encoded protein: CASGGQYA. The full CDR3 is CASGGQYAEQFF.

This clone was seen a handful of times. The listed genes are named as in mouse. Read sequence stops 4 residues before the CDR3 end, and the germline J gene provides the missing end. The chain employs TRBV17 and TRBJ2-2, with TRBD2 matching over 9 bases. This CDR3 has 15 amino acids. Per germline, CDR1 MNHDT and CDR2 YYDKIL. With V trimmed by 4 bases and J by 3 bases, 3 bases remained unmatched. CDR3 bases read: TGTGCTAGCAGTACCTGGGGGGGGGACACCGGG. Protein sequence: CASSTWGGDTG. The CDR3 in full is CASSTWGGDTGQLYF.

Notes on this clone: Genes and germline are mouse. Coverage ceases 4 residues before the CDR3 finishes, and the germline J gene fills in the end. The chain recombines TRBV17 with TRBJ2-4; perhaps TRBD2 as D (6 bases). The CDR3 totals 15 residues. Per the germline V gene, CDR1 is MNHDT and CDR2 is YYDKIL. V dropped 1 base and J dropped 3 bases, with 11 bases sitting between them. CDR3 loop: CASSRVTGRQNTLYF. The sequenced CDR3 bases are TGTGCTAGCAGTAGAGTGACTGGACGCCAAAAC.

This clone was seen only a few times. Any gene name here is a mouse gene name. The CDR3 end falls 4 residues outside the read, so it is completed with the germline J gene. The chain is built from TRBV5 and TRBJ2-1, with TRBD2 matching 11 bases. CDR3 length equals 15 residues. Per germline, CDR1 LGHNA and CDR2 YNLKQL (reference sequence). The CDR3 here is CASSQVRDWGTEQFF. CDR3 DNA, as far as it was read: TGTGCCAGCAGCCAAGTCCGGGACTGGGGGACT.